Each of the 16 T cell receptor beta chains below was sequenced from the same sample in a study of cytomegalovirus exposure and HLA in healthy donors. This PCR relied on a set of 60 Vbeta primers and 13 Jbeta primers. TCRdb's table, derived via immunoSEQ multiplex PCR, lists solely in-frame clones and lacks some. The profile covers approximately 140,000 clones, with 79% appearing a single time and 3.5% taken by the ten largest. The specimen was PBMCs. These receptors were taken from a human donor in good health.

J is TRBJ2-2 and V is TRBV13; 10 bases are a match to TRBD2. Germline lookup yields CDR1 PRHDT and CDR2 FYEKMQ (reference sequence). The length of the CDR3 is 16 residues. The V segment lost 5 bases and the J segment 4 bases; nucleotides outside the gene matches: 7. As DNA, the CDR3 is TGTGCCAGCAGCCAAGCGGGAGGGCCAAGCACCGGGGAGCTGTTTTTT. Its translation is CASSQAGGPSTGELFF.

This chain uses TRBV2 with TRBJ2-1, with a possible D match to TRBD1 (6 bases). CDR3 length: 16 residues. Germline V gene sequence: CDR1 SNHLY, CDR2 FYNNEI. Trimming removed 0 bases from V and 9 bases from J, with 18 bases in between. The CDR3 DNA reads as TGTGCCAGCAGTGAAGCCACAGGGTTCGTGCCCGGTGAGCAGTTCTTC. It translates to CASSEATGFVPGEQFF. The variable domain in full, with the rest retrieved from reference TRBV2 and TRBJ2-1, is EPEVTQTPSHQVTQMGQEVILRCVPISNHLYFYWYRQILGQKVEFLVSFYNNEISEKSEIFDDQFSVERPDGSNFTLKIRSTKLEDSAMYFCASSEATGFVPGEQFFGPGTRLTVL.

V and J are TRBV19 and TRBJ1-1, with unresolved D. Trimming removed 4 bases from V and 1 base from J, with 13 bases in between. Germline V CDR1 and CDR2: LNHDA, SQIVND (reference sequence). The CDR3 is 15 residues long. The CDR3 protein is CASSTGPTRNTEAFF. In DNA form, the CDR3 reads TGTGCCAGTAGTACCGGCCCGACAAGGAACACTGAAGCTTTCTTT.

The V call is TRBV7-6, the J call TRBJ2-7, with 9 nucleotides matching TRBD2. Per germline, CDR1 SGHVS and CDR2 FNYEAQ. V dropped 0 bases and J dropped 3; count of bases not matched to a gene: 9. This CDR3 spans 17 amino acids. CDR3 residues: CASSLASGGLNIYEQYF. The CDR3 nucleotides read TGTGCCAGCAGCTTAGCCAGCGGGGGGCTTAATATCTACGAGCAGTACTTC.

V and J are TRBV7-2 and TRBJ2-7; 8 bases fit TRBD1. CDR3 length: 14 amino acids. Germline V gives CDR1 SGHTA, CDR2 FQGNSA. V lost 3 bases and J lost 3; bases outside the gene matches: 4. CDR3 DNA: TGTGCCAGCAGCTTTCGGGGGACAGGCTACGAGCAGTACTTC. Its translation is CASSFRGTGYEQYF.

This clone was picked up one time. V gene TRBV5-1 combines with J gene TRBJ2-1; TRBD2 matches 8 bases. CDR3 length: 14 amino acids. Germline CDR1 and CDR2: SGHRS and YFSETQ. V trimming: 2 bases; J trimming: 4 bases; junction bases outside the gene matches: 2. CDR3: CASSFPGGYNEQFF. CDR3 DNA sequence: TGCGCCAGCAGCTTCCCGGGAGGGTACAATGAGCAGTTCTTC.

The chain carries TRBV7-2 and TRBJ2-7; 7 positions agree with TRBD2. In germline, CDR1 is SGHTA, CDR2 FQGNSA. Trimming removed 1 base from V and 2 bases from J; junction bases left unmatched: 5. The CDR3 runs 15 residues. CDR3 DNA: TGTGCCAGCAGCTTAGAACCGGGACTACCCTACGAGCAGTACTTC. Protein sequence: CASSLEPGLPYEQYF.

In this sample, this clone turned up a few times. Here the CDR3 DNA reads TGTGCCATCAGTGAGTCGTCCGTCGGGGGTCCCACAGATACGCAGTATTTT. Translated, it gives CAISESSVGGPTDTQYF. The chain joins TRBV10-3 to TRBJ2-3, with D tentatively TRBD2 (6 bases). Per germline, CDR1 ENHRY and CDR2 SYGVKD. The CDR3 sequence is 17 residues long. Deletions cut 0 bases from V and 2 bases from J, with 15 bases between.

This chain uses TRBV6-5 with TRBJ2-3, with 7 nucleotides matching TRBD2. V lost 4 bases, J lost 4 bases, and 2 bases stayed unmatched. From germline, CDR1 is MNHEY and CDR2 SVGAGI. This CDR3 region has 13 residues. This CDR3 reads CASSWGGADTQYF. The DNA for the CDR3 is TGTGCCAGCAGTTGGGGGGGGGCAGATACGCAGTATTTT.

The chain joins TRBV27 to TRBJ1-4; D call uncertain. The CDR3 totals 15 residues. V lost 2 bases and J lost 6, with 13 bases in between. Germline CDR1 reads MNHEY; CDR2 reads SMNVEV (reference sequence). CDR3 coding DNA: TGTGCCAGCAGTTTAGGCTATAGAGGAGATGAAAAACTGTTTTTT. Its translation: CASSLGYRGDEKLFF. The full variable domain, in which reference TRBV27 and TRBJ1-4 provide the parts outside the CDR3, is EAQVTQNPRYLITVTGKKLTVTCSQNMNHEYMSWYRQDPGLGLRQIYYSMNVEVTDKGDVPEGYKVSRKEKRNFPLILESPSPNQTSLYFCASSLGYRGDEKLFFGSGTQLSVL.

The V call is TRBV5-8, the J call TRBJ2-1, with TRBD1 identical over 8 bases. J lost 12 bases, V lost 0 bases, and 11 bases had no gene match. The CDR3 is 15 amino acids. Per the germline V gene, CDR1 is SGHTS and CDR2 is YDEGEE. The DNA of the CDR3 is TGTGCCAGCAGCTTGGACGGACAGGGTGGGTGGGGGCAGTTCTTC. Residues: CASSLDGQGGWGQFF.

The rearrangement links TRBV28 to TRBJ2-7; TRBD1 agrees at 9 bases. The germline CDR1 and CDR2 sequences are MDHEN and SYDVKM. The CDR3 is 18 amino acids. The trim removed 3 bases at V and 4 bases at J, leaving 16 bases unmatched. This CDR3 reads CASSFKGQGSGFRYEQYF. The CDR3 coding sequence is TGTGCCAGCAGTTTTAAGGGACAGGGAAGCGGATTTCGGTACGAGCAGTACTTC.

The rearrangement joins TRBV2 to TRBJ2-2; 12 bases line up with TRBD2. The CDR3 runs to 15 residues. V lost 5 bases and J lost 6; bases outside the gene matches: 4. Germline CDR1 is SNHLY and CDR2 is FYNNEI. The CDR3 DNA reads as TGTGCCAGCAGTCTAGCGGGAGGGCCCTCCGGGGAGCTGTTTTTT. This codes for CASSLAGGPSGELFF.

The chain links TRBV19 to TRBJ1-4, with 9 bases aligning to TRBD1. Germline V gives CDR1 LNHDA, CDR2 SQIVND (reference sequence). The CDR3 sequence is 16 residues long. The junction had 2 bases not matched to a gene; V was cut back by 3 bases and J by 0 bases. This chain's CDR3 is CASSMDRGTTNEKLFF. CDR3 nucleotides: TGTGCCAGTAGTATGGACAGGGGCACAACTAATGAAAAACTGTTTTTT. Based on the CDR3 plus reference TRBV19 and TRBJ1-4, the full variable domain is DGGITQSPKYLFRKEGQNVTLSCEQNLNHDAMYWYRQDPGQGLRLIYYSQIVNDFQKGDIAEGYSVSREKKESFPLTVTSAQKNPTAFYLCASSMDRGTTNEKLFFGSGTQLSVL.

V and J are TRBV19 and TRBJ2-6, with D unclear. The V end lost 6 bases, the J end lost 1 base, and 10 bases lay between the germline ends. This CDR3 has 15 amino acids. The germline V gene has CDR1 LNHDA and CDR2 SQIVND (reference sequence). CDR3 in amino acids: CASRPTHSGANVLTF. CDR3 in DNA: TGTGCCAGTAGGCCCACACATTCTGGGGCCAACGTCCTGACTTTC.

This chain uses TRBV1 with TRBJ2-7; the table's D call, TRBD2, was not checked against the DNA. TRBV1 is annotated as a pseudogene. This CDR3 is built from 18 residues. CDR3 region: CTSSPPSGRIEWPYEQYF. The CDR3 DNA sequence: TGCACCAGCAGCCCCCCTAGCGGGAGGATCGAATGGCCCTACGAGCAGTACTTC.